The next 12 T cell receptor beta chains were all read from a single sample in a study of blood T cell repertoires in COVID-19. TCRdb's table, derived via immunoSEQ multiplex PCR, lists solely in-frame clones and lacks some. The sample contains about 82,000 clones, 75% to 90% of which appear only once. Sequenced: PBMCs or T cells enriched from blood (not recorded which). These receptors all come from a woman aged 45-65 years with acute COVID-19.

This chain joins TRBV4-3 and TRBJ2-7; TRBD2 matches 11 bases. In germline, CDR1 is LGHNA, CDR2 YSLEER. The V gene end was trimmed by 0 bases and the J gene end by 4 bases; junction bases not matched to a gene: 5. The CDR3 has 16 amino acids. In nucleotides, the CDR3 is TGCGCCAGCAGCCAAGATGGGACTAGCGGAGGATACGAGCAGTACTTC. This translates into CASSQDGTSGGYEQYF.

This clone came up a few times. CDR3 sequence (DNA): TGTGCCAGCACTTCGGACAGCTATAGCAATCAGCCCCAGCATTTT. This gives the protein CASTSDSYSNQPQHF. The V gene is TRBV2, the J gene TRBJ1-5, with TRBD1 as a possible D gene (6 bases). The germline V and J ends were trimmed by 7 bases and 0 bases, with 13 bases remaining between them. CDR1 is SNHLY, CDR2 FYNNEI, per germline. This CDR3 region has 15 residues.

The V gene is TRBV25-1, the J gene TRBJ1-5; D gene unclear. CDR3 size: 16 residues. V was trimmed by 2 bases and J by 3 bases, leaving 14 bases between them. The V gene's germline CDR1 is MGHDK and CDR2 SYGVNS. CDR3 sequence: CASSEKTSPFNQPQHF. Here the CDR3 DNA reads TGTGCCAGCAGTGAAAAGACAAGTCCCTTCAATCAGCCCCAGCATTTT.

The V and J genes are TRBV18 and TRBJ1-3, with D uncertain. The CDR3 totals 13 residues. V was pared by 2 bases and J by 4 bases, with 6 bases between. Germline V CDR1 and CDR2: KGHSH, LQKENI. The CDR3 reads CASSPISGNTIYF. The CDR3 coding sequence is TGTGCCAGCTCACCAATAAGCGGAAACACCATATATTTT.

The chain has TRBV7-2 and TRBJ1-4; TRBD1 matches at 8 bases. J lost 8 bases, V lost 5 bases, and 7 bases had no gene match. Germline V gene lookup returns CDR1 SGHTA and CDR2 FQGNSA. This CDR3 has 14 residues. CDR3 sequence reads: CASSPTGVGEKLFF. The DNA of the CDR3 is TGTGCCAGCAGCCCGACAGGGGTTGGAGAAAAACTGTTTTTT.

In DNA form, the CDR3 reads TGTGCCAGCAGCCCACGGACTAGCGGGAGGAACGAGCAGTACTTC. As protein: CASSPRTSGRNEQYF. The rearrangement links TRBV2 to TRBJ2-7; 14 bases map to TRBD2. The junction had 6 bases not matched to a gene; V was cut back by 6 bases and J by 5 bases. The CDR3 runs to 15 residues. CDR1 SNHLY and CDR2 FYNNEI come from the germline V gene.

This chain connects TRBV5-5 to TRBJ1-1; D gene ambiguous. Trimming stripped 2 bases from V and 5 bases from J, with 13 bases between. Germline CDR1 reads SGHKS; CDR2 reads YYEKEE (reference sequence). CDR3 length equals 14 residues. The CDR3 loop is CASSFSWTGTEAFF. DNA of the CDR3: TGTGCCAGCAGCTTTTCCTGGACTGGGACTGAAGCTTTCTTT.

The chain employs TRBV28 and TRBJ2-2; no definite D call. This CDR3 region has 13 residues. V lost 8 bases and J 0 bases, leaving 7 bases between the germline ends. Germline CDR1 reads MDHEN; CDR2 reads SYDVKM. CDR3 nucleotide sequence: TGTGCCAGCTTGACATCGAACACCGGGGAGCTGTTTTTT. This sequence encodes CASLTSNTGELFF. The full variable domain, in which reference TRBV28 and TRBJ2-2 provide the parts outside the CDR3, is DVKVTQSSRYLVKRTGEKVFLECVQDMDHENMFWYRQDPGLGLRLIYFSYDVKMKEKGDIPEGYSVSREKKERFSLILESASTNQTSMYLCASLTSNTGELFFGEGSRLTVL.

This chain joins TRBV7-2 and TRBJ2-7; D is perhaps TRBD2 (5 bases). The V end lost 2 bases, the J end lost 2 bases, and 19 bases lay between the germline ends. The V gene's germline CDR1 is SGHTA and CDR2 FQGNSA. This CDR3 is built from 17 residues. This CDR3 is CASSLMGGSGLPYEQYF. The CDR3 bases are TGTGCCAGCAGCTTAATGGGTGGCAGCGGATTACCCTACGAGCAGTACTTC.

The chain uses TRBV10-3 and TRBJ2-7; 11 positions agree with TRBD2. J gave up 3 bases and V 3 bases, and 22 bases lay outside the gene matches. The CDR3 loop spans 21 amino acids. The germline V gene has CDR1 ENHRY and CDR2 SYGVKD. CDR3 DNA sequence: TGTGCCATCAGTGACCAGGGGGGAGGTAGCGGGAGGGCCCATGGCCTCTACGAGCAGTACTTC. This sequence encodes CAISDQGGGSGRAHGLYEQYF.

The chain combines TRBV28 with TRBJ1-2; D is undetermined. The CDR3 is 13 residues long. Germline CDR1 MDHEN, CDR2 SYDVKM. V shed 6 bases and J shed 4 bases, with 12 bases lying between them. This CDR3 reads CASRIGFSYGYTF. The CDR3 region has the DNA TGTGCCAGCAGAATCGGGTTCTCCTATGGCTACACCTTC.

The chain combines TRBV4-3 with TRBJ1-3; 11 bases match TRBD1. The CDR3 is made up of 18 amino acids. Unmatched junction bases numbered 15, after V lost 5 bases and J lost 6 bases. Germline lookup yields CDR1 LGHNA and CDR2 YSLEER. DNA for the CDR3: TGCGCCAGCAGCGACCGGGACAGGGGGGTCGTCGAGGAAAACACCATATATTTT. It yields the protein CASSDRDRGVVEENTIYF.